These 26 T cell receptor beta chains came from one sample sequenced in a study of blood T cell repertoires in COVID-19 (dated by TCRdb to the early 2020s). Library preparation employed the immunoSEQ multiplex PCR assay. This is the immuneACCESS table as TCRdb keeps it, with only in-frame sequences that have V and J called. A part of the clones is gone; compared with another copy, unresolved V genes explain less than half, and the rest is unexplained. The sample data list more than 95,000 clones, and 70% to 85% of these were observed just once. 7% to 9.5% of the sample rests with the top ten. The source material was peripheral blood. These receptors came from an older man with active or convalescent COVID-19.

In this sample, this clone turned up once. The V gene is TRBV5-4, the J gene TRBJ2-3, with 10 bases identical to TRBD2. CDR1 and CDR2 from the germline V gene are SGHNT and YYREEE (reference sequence). V dropped 4 bases and J dropped 4; count of bases not matched to a gene: 0. CDR3 length: 13 residues. CDR3 sequence (DNA): TGTGCCAGCAGCGGGACTAGCGCAGATACGCAGTATTTT. Amino acids: CASSGTSADTQYF.

The rearrangement links TRBV30 to TRBJ2-3; no clear D gene. V lost 6 bases, J lost 0 bases, and 13 bases lay in between. The V gene's germline CDR1 is GTSNPN and CDR2 SVGIG (reference sequence). This CDR3 region has 14 residues. This CDR3 reads CACELLHSTDTQYF. The CDR3 nucleotides are TGTGCCTGCGAACTACTCCACAGCACAGATACGCAGTATTTT.

The chain uses TRBV3-1 (or the pseudogene TRBV3-2) and TRBJ1-3; D unresolved. There are 17 residues in the CDR3. Trimming shortened V by 4 bases and J by 4 bases, and 20 bases separated the two germline ends. The germline CDR1 and CDR2 sequences are LGHDT and YNNKEL (reference sequence). The CDR3 spells CASSPLRKARGGNTIYF. The CDR3 DNA is TGTGCCAGCAGCCCACTAAGGAAAGCCCGCGGGGGAAACACCATATATTTT.

The chain has TRBV28 and TRBJ1-5; D may be TRBD1 (5 bases). This CDR3 is built from 18 residues. Germline lookup yields CDR1 MDHEN and CDR2 SYDVKM. V lost 5 bases and J 1 base, leaving 21 bases between the germline ends. CDR3: CASSPVARGGRSNQPQHF. CDR3 nucleotide sequence: TGTGCCAGCAGTCCCGTCGCTCGGGGGGGTAGGAGCAATCAGCCCCAGCATTTT.

This clone is a singleton in its sample. The chain carries TRBV4-2 and TRBJ1-4; no clear D gene. The CDR3 length is 14 residues. CDR1 and CDR2 from the germline V gene are LGHNA and YNFKEQ. With 0 bases removed from V and 9 bases from J, the gap between germline ends came to 11 bases. CDR3: CASSQDVEPQKLFF. Written as DNA, the CDR3 is TGTGCCAGCAGCCAAGATGTCGAGCCCCAAAAACTGTTTTTT.

The chain recombines TRBV28 with TRBJ2-7; 9 nucleotides line up with TRBD2. The V and J ends lost 6 bases and 5 bases, in that order; junction bases with no gene match: 11. The CDR3 is 15 amino acids. Germline values: CDR1 MDHEN, CDR2 SYDVKM. The DNA of the CDR3 is TGTGCCAGCAGCCGTATAGCGGGAGACAGCAACGAGCAGTACTTC. This encodes CASSRIAGDSNEQYF.

V gene TRBV9 combines with J gene TRBJ2-2; 9 bases match TRBD2. Germline values: CDR1 SGDLS, CDR2 YYNGEE. This CDR3 is 15 amino acids long. V dropped 4 bases and J dropped 4; count of bases not matched to a gene: 5. The CDR3 reads CASSPIAGVTGELFF. Here the CDR3 DNA reads TGTGCCAGCAGCCCGATAGCGGGGGTCACCGGGGAGCTGTTTTTT.

Only one count was recorded for this clone. The CDR3 sequence is CASSVAGKGTDTQYF. The CDR3 DNA is TGTGCCAGCAGCGTAGCAGGTAAAGGCACAGATACGCAGTATTTT. This sequence joins TRBV9 and TRBJ2-3; D is undetermined. V dropped 0 bases and J dropped 1 base, with 9 bases sitting between them. The germline V gene has CDR1 SGDLS and CDR2 YYNGEE. The CDR3 is 15 amino acids. The entire variable domain, with the rest obtained from reference TRBV9 and TRBJ2-3, is as follows: DSGVTQTPKHLITATGQRVTLRCSPRSGDLSVYWYQQSLDQGLQFLIQYYNGEERAKGNILERFSAQQFPDLHSELNLSSLELGDSALYFCASSVAGKGTDTQYFGPGTRLTVL.

This clone occurred a few times. CDR3: CASSETSGIARGFF. In DNA, the CDR3 is TGTGCCAGCTCGGAGACTAGCGGGATAGCCCGGGGGTTCTTC. The rearrangement links TRBV4-2 to TRBJ2-1; TRBD2 matches 11 bases. The germline CDR1 and CDR2 sequences are LGHNA and YNFKEQ. J lost 15 bases, V lost 8 bases, and 15 bases had no gene match. The CDR3 has 14 residues.

This sequence joins TRBV7-7 and TRBJ2-3, with D possibly TRBD2 on 6 matching bases. Germline-derived CDR1 and CDR2 are SSHAT and FNYEAQ (reference sequence). The CDR3 totals 15 residues. With 2 bases removed from V and 1 base from J, the gap between germline ends came to 10 bases. In DNA form, the CDR3 reads TGTGCCAGCAGCTTAAATCCGGGGGGCACAGATACGCAGTATTTT. Its protein product is CASSLNPGGTDTQYF.

The CDR3 DNA follows: TGTGCCAGCAGTATCCCTCGGGAAGGCGAAAAACTGTTTTTT. It translates to CASSIPREGEKLFF. The chain has TRBV28 and TRBJ1-4; no reliable D call. V was shortened by 5 bases and J by 8 bases, with 15 bases between the two germline ends. This CDR3 contains 14 residues. Germline V gene lookup returns CDR1 MDHEN and CDR2 SYDVKM. The full variable domain, its missing parts supplied by reference TRBV28 and TRBJ1-4, is DVKVTQSSRYLVKRTGEKVFLECVQDMDHENMFWYRQDPGLGLRLIYFSYDVKMKEKGDIPEGYSVSREKKERFSLILESASTNQTSMYLCASSIPREGEKLFFGSGTQLSVL.

This clone showed up just a few times. V and J are TRBV30 and TRBJ1-2; D is perhaps TRBD1 (5 bases). The CDR3 length is 14 residues. V gave up 6 bases and J gave up 6 bases, with 20 bases separating them. Germline loops: CDR1 GTSNPN, CDR2 SVGIG (reference sequence). The CDR3: CACPPAGVGDGYTF. The CDR3 DNA sequence: TGTGCCTGCCCCCCTGCGGGGGTTGGGGATGGCTACACCTTC.

The chain carries TRBV2 and TRBJ2-1, with 12 bases identical to TRBD2. V lost 6 bases to trimming and J lost 7 bases; unmatched junction nucleotides: 7. This CDR3 comprises 15 residues. Germline CDR1 SNHLY, CDR2 FYNNEI. The CDR3 DNA reads TGTGCCAGCAGCGACAGACTAGCGGGAGTAAATGAGCAGTTCTTC. Translation gives CASSDRLAGVNEQFF. The variable domain in full, with the rest retrieved from reference TRBV2 and TRBJ2-1, is EPEVTQTPSHQVTQMGQEVILRCVPISNHLYFYWYRQILGQKVEFLVSFYNNEISEKSEIFDDQFSVERPDGSNFTLKIRSTKLEDSAMYFCASSDRLAGVNEQFFGPGTRLTVL.

This chain connects TRBV18 to TRBJ2-1; the match to TRBD1 covers 8 bases. Germline CDR1 and CDR2: KGHSH and LQKENI. The V segment lost 2 bases and the J segment 0 bases; nucleotides outside the gene matches: 9. This CDR3 contains 18 residues. CDR3 region: CASSPARWDRTSYNEQFF. The CDR3 nucleotides are TGTGCCAGCTCACCAGCGAGGTGGGACAGGACCTCCTACAATGAGCAGTTCTTC.

The J gene is TRBJ2-7, the V gene TRBV4-2; TRBD1 might be the D (7 bases). The CDR3 has 15 amino acids. Trimming took off 1 base at V and 4 bases at J, with 14 bases between the two ends. The germline V gene has CDR1 LGHNA and CDR2 YNFKEQ. CDR3 nucleotide sequence: TGTGCCAGCAGCCAAGTGGCCAGGGGGGATTACGAGCAGTACTTC. Protein: CASSQVARGDYEQYF.

The rearrangement links TRBV7-8 to TRBJ1-5, with 10 bases aligning to TRBD1. J gave up 5 bases and V 0 bases, and 4 bases lay outside the gene matches. Germline lookup yields CDR1 SGHVS and CDR2 FQNEAQ. This CDR3 region has 16 residues. The CDR3 DNA sequence: TGTGCCAGCAGCTTAGCAGACAGGGGGCTCTATCAGCCCCAGCATTTT. Amino acids: CASSLADRGLYQPQHF.

The chain carries TRBV19 and TRBJ2-2; perhaps TRBD1 as D (5 bases). The CDR3 is 13 amino acids. The V end was cut by 4 bases, the J end by 5 bases, with 8 bases between. From germline, CDR1 is LNHDA and CDR2 SQIVND (reference sequence). CDR3: CASSTGYTGELFF. CDR3 nucleotide sequence: TGTGCCAGTAGTACAGGGTATACCGGGGAGCTGTTTTTT.

The gene calls are TRBV27 and TRBJ2-1; no firm D call. The CDR3 is 14 residues long. V gave up 2 bases and J gave up 0 bases, with 5 bases separating them. Germline V gene data show CDR1 as MNHEY and CDR2 as SMNVEV (reference sequence). This CDR3 reads CASSLAVSYNEQFF. The CDR3 DNA sequence: TGTGCCAGCAGTTTAGCGGTCTCCTACAATGAGCAGTTCTTC.

The CDR3 DNA follows: TGTGCCTGGGGGACAGGGACCTTAGAAGCTTTCTTT. Its translation: CAWGTGTLEAFF. V usage is TRBV30 and J usage is TRBJ1-1; 9 bases are a match to TRBD1. J was trimmed by 8 bases and V by 5 bases; bases with no gene match: 6. This CDR3 spans 12 amino acids. CDR1 GTSNPN and CDR2 SVGIG come from the germline V gene (reference sequence).

The rearrangement uses TRBV4-3 and TRBJ2-7, with 10 bases matching TRBD1. Trimming at V came to 2 bases and at J to 4 bases, leaving 5 bases not matched to a gene. Germline V gene sequence: CDR1 LGHNA, CDR2 YSLEER. The CDR3 loop spans 15 amino acids. CDR3 bases: TGCGCCAGCAGCCAACATAGACAGGGGGCTTACGAGCAGTACTTC. It translates to CASSQHRQGAYEQYF.

This chain joins TRBV5-6 and TRBJ2-3; TRBD2 agrees at 8 bases. The germline V gene has CDR1 SGHDT and CDR2 YYEEEE. The CDR3 is 15 residues long. The junction had 7 bases not matched to a gene; V was cut back by 2 bases and J by 5 bases. CDR3 in amino acids: CASSFISGVGDTQYF. DNA for the CDR3: TGTGCCAGCAGCTTCATTAGCGGGGTGGGAGATACGCAGTATTTT. Filled out from reference TRBV5-6 and TRBJ2-3, the complete variable domain reads DAGVTQSPTHLIKTRGQQVTLRCSPKSGHDTVSWYQQALGQGPQFIFQYYEEEERQRGNFPDRFSGHQFPNYSSELNVNALLLGDSALYLCASSFISGVGDTQYFGPGTRLTVL.

This chain's CDR3 is CASSHTGQGSEQYF. DNA for the CDR3: TGTGCCAGCAGCCATACGGGACAGGGATCCGAGCAGTACTTC. The V call is TRBV11-3, the J call TRBJ2-7; 9 bases line up with TRBD1. The V segment lost 5 bases and the J segment 6 bases; nucleotides outside the gene matches: 8. The CDR3 consists of 14 residues. The V gene's germline CDR1 is SGHNT and CDR2 YENEEA.

This rearrangement joins TRBV11-3 to TRBJ2-3; 8 nucleotides match TRBD1. The length of the CDR3 is 14 residues. The germline CDR1 and CDR2 sequences are SGHNT and YENEEA. V lost 3 bases to trimming and J lost 4 bases; unmatched junction nucleotides: 3. CDR3 DNA sequence: TGTGCCAGCAGCTTTGGACAGGGAGCAGATACGCAGTATTTT. Translation: CASSFGQGADTQYF.

The rearrangement joins TRBV19 to TRBJ1-2; no firm D call. This CDR3 is 12 amino acids long. Trimming cost V 3 bases and J 7 bases, with 9 bases left between them. CDR1 is LNHDA, CDR2 SQIVND, per germline (reference sequence). The CDR3 here is CASSIGLSGYTF. CDR3 in DNA: TGTGCCAGTAGTATCGGGTTGAGTGGCTACACCTTC. Using reference TRBV19 and TRBJ1-2 for the parts outside the CDR3, the full variable domain is DGGITQSPKYLFRKEGQNVTLSCEQNLNHDAMYWYRQDPGQGLRLIYYSQIVNDFQKGDIAEGYSVSREKKESFPLTVTSAQKNPTAFYLCASSIGLSGYTFGSGTRLTVV.

The chain couples TRBV19 to TRBJ2-2, with D unresolved. Germline values: CDR1 LNHDA, CDR2 SQIVND (reference sequence). Trimming cost V 2 bases and J 0 bases, with 7 bases left between them. The CDR3 totals 15 residues. The CDR3 reads CASSITGANTGELFF. CDR3 coding DNA: TGTGCCAGTAGTATAACCGGAGCGAACACCGGGGAGCTGTTTTTT.

The chain combines TRBV5-1 with TRBJ1-2; TRBD1 aligns across 10 bases. Germline-derived CDR1 and CDR2 are SGHRS and YFSETQ. The CDR3 has 17 residues. V was clipped by 5 bases and J by 4 bases; unmatched bases: 14. CDR3 region: CASRPGTGVFVCYGYTF. DNA of the CDR3: TGCGCCAGCAGGCCCGGGACAGGGGTTTTCGTTTGCTATGGCTACACCTTC.